This T cell receptor (beta chain) came from a study of PD-L1 blockade in urothelial cancer. Study-wide background: Dosed intravenously at 1,200 mg every 3 weeks, atezolizumab was initiated by patients in the mid-2010s. Patients' histories included 0 to 3 prior chemotherapy regimens. Study-wide findings and caveats: Patients who had durable benefit saw their tumor-associated blood clones expand more at 3 weeks.

Of note for this clone: Its target is not known.

The protocol was immunoSEQ multiplex PCR, while the TCRdb copy is restricted to in-frame clones and leaves out a portion. Seen here are approximately 71,000 clones, around 83% observed once, and the top ten hold about a tenth. Stated time point: pretreatment peripheral blood. The sequence was collected from a woman in her sixties or seventies with urothelial cancer. Source: PBMCs, taken around atezolizumab (anti-PD-L1) treatment.

In nucleotides, the CDR3 is TGTGCCATCAGTGACGACAGGGGGCTTATCTATGGCTACACCTTC. This codes for CAISDDRGLIYGYTF. The chain joins TRBV10-3 to TRBJ1-2; 10 nucleotides line up with TRBD1. Germline V lookup: CDR1 ENHRY, CDR2 SYGVKD. V shed 3 bases and J 4 bases; nucleotides not matched to a gene: 5. This CDR3 spans 15 amino acids.